This T cell receptor (beta chain) emerged from a study of cytomegalovirus exposure and HLA in healthy donors. The study, taken as a whole, reports: The study designated about 160 TCR beta chains cytomegalovirus-associated.

Details on this clone: Its antigen is not identified.

The CDR3 sequence is 13 residues long. The V end was cut by 2 bases, the J end by 2 bases, with 7 bases between. Per the germline V gene, CDR1 is SGHDT and CDR2 is YYEEEE. This PCR relied on a set of 60 Vbeta primers and 13 Jbeta primers. TCRdb's copy holds only in-frame clones and misses some; the assay was immunoSEQ multiplex PCR. The sample carries over 100,000 clones, 72% recorded once. This sequence was found in a man aged 50 to 60 in good health and CMV-seropositive. The sample consisted of PBMCs. The rearrangement links TRBV5-6 to TRBJ1-1; D uncertain. The chain's CDR3 is CASSFDSNTEAFF. For the CDR3, the DNA is TGTGCCAGCAGCTTTGACTCAAACACTGAAGCTTTCTTT.